The present T cell receptor beta chain was sequenced within a study of CD8 T cells in Susac syndrome. Healthy donors were controls matched for age and sex. About this clonotype: Its antigen is undetermined.

Study-wide results and caveats: Acknowledgment was made by the study that its TCR sequencing and HLA analysis involved a relatively small number of individuals.

When the RNA was reverse transcribed, random hexamers were used with an input of about 0.5 to 1 ug. MiXCR was run by TCRdb on the immunoSEQ multiplex PCR reads, yielding one entry per CDR3 protein. The table records approximately 170,000 distinct CDR3 sequences, about 91% of them present only once. The source of this sequence is a human donor in good health. The sequenced material came from CD4+ T cells from PBMCs.

CDR3 in DNA: TGCGCCAGCAGCTTGGATCCGGGGCCCTACAATGAGCAGTTCTTC. It yields the protein CASSLDPGPYNEQFF. V usage is TRBV5-1 and J usage is TRBJ2-1, with D perhaps TRBD1 or TRBD2 (5 bases each). Per the germline V gene, CDR1 is SGHRS and CDR2 is YFSETQ. Trimming took off 0 bases at V and 2 bases at J, with 9 bases between the two ends. The CDR3 has 15 amino acids.